Below are 5 T cell receptor beta chains sequenced from a single sample in a study of identical twins (dated by TCRdb to about 2016). Library generation was performed with 5' RACE. The sequencer was an Illumina HiSeq 2000. In-frame beta chains were kept once TCRdb had trimmed the public reads at Q25 with fastp and called clones with MiXCR. Rows with a matching CDR3 protein are joined into one entry that keeps the most common DNA and genes. Within this sample are approximately 600,000 distinct CDR3 sequences, with just under 10% of them counted one time only. The ten largest clones take up around 3% of the sample. These data were also reused for a study on yellow fever vaccine responses in identical twins.

The sequenced material came from PBMCs. The receptors derive from a young woman in good health.

This clonotype was seen a few times. This chain joins TRBV5-1 and TRBJ2-3, with 11 nucleotides matching TRBD2. V lost 4 bases, J lost 2 bases, and 12 bases stayed unmatched. This CDR3 contains 18 residues. The germline CDR1 and CDR2 sequences are SGHRS and YFSETQ. The CDR3 sequence is CASSIGASGRRATDTQYF. CDR3 nucleotides: TGCGCCAGCAGCATCGGGGCTAGCGGGAGGCGGGCCACAGATACGCAGTATTTT.

This clonotype showed up just a few times. The chain couples TRBV5-1 to TRBJ2-2; TRBD2 aligns across 13 bases. This CDR3 comprises 18 residues. Germline CDR1 SGHRS, CDR2 YFSETQ. After removal of 4 bases from V and 4 bases from J, the junction contained 10 bases not matched to a gene. The CDR3 DNA sequence: TGCGCCAGCAGCGCGGGACTAGCGGGGAGTCTGGGCACCGGGGAGCTGTTTTTT. Amino acid sequence: CASSAGLAGSLGTGELFF.

This clonotype was observed many times. The chain couples TRBV6-2 or TRBV6-3 to TRBJ2-7; no reliable D call. V was clipped by 2 bases and J by 5 bases, with 13 bases between them. The germline V gene has CDR1 MNHEY and CDR2 SVGEGT. The CDR3 has 14 residues. The CDR3, as DNA: TGTGCCAGCAGTTACGGTAAGGGTACGAACGAGCAGTACTTC. It translates to CASSYGKGTNEQYF.

The chain links TRBV20-1 to TRBJ2-4; D may be TRBD1 (6 bases). The V gene's germline CDR1 is DFQATT and CDR2 SNEGSKA (reference sequence). Trimming took 6 bases from V and 1 from J, leaving 13 bases between them. The CDR3 runs 14 residues. The CDR3 loop is CSAKQGLAKNIQYF. CDR3 DNA sequence: TGCAGTGCCAAACAGGGTCTCGCCAAAAACATTCAGTACTTC.

This chain joins TRBV5-1 and TRBJ2-1; D remains ambiguous. Trimming removed 5 bases from V and 0 bases from J, with 18 bases in between. The CDR3 covers 17 residues. CDR1 is SGHRS and CDR2 is YFSETQ in the germline V gene. The CDR3 region has the DNA TGCGCCAGCAGTCCGGGTGCCACCGCTAGCTCCTACAATGAGCAGTTCTTC. Its translation is CASSPGATASSYNEQFF.